The 15 T cell receptor beta chains given below trace back to one sample, sequenced in a study of T-cell reconstitution after alpha-beta-depleted transplantation in children (dated by TCRdb to about 2016). The protocol used for the library was PCR. For sequencing, an Illumina HiSeq 2500 was employed. To normalize quantification of the TCRbeta repertoire, the TCR libraries were built with molecular barcoding that relied on unique molecular identifiers. TCRdb reran the public reads through fastp at Q25 and MiXCR, keeping productive beta chains. For every CDR3 protein sequence, its rows merge into one entry that carries the most common genes and DNA. The sample table holds hundreds of thousands of distinct CDR3 sequences, of which around 8% were seen once. In total, the top ten clones hold approximately 6.3% of the sample. This sample's treatment or condition label indicates: allogeneic hematopoietic cell transplantation with graft depleted of TCRalphabeta T cells and CD19 B cells.

The sample consisted of PBMCs, mostly from graft donor cells, taken 180 days after TCRalphabeta/CD19-depleted stem cell transplant. These receptors were obtained from a male patient younger than 18 who had a stem cell transplant for acute lymphoblastic leukemia, so the T cells may come from the graft donor.

This clonotype was observed many times. The chain recombines TRBV4-3 with TRBJ2-1, with 7 bases aligning to TRBD2. This CDR3 has 16 residues. Trimming took 4 bases from V and 3 from J; bases not matched to a gene: 9. The V gene's germline CDR1 is LGHNA and CDR2 YSLEER. CDR3 loop: CASSPYLAVVYNEQFF. The CDR3 DNA reads as TGCGCCAGCAGCCCTTACCTAGCGGTTGTCTACAATGAGCAGTTCTTC.

This clonotype appeared many times. The genes are TRBV4-1 and TRBJ2-4; a possible D gene is TRBD2 (5 bases). The germline V and J ends were trimmed by 2 bases and 7 bases, with 12 bases remaining between them. The germline CDR1 and CDR2 sequences are MGHRA and YSYEKL. The CDR3 has 14 residues. Written as DNA, the CDR3 is TGCGCCAGCAGCCAAACCCTAGCTCTCAACATTCAGTACTTC. Protein sequence: CASSQTLALNIQYF.

This rearrangement joins TRBV5-1 to TRBJ2-3; 12 bases line up with TRBD1. The germline gives CDR1 SGHRS, CDR2 YFSETQ. V trimming: 5 bases; J trimming: 4 bases; junction bases outside the gene matches: 8. The CDR3 has 16 amino acids. The CDR3 DNA reads TGCGCCAGCAGGCGGGGACAGGGGGCGCGGGCAGATACGCAGTATTTT. Its translation: CASRRGQGARADTQYF.

This clonotype came up many times. The chain uses TRBV12-3 or TRBV12-4 and TRBJ2-2; D remains ambiguous. The V gene lost 3 bases and the J gene lost 9 bases, with 2 bases spanning the gap. The CDR3 loop spans 10 amino acids. The CDR3 spells CASSFRELFF. DNA for the CDR3: TGTGCCAGCAGTTTCAGGGAGCTGTTTTTT.

The chain employs TRBV5-6 and TRBJ2-4, with 9 bases fitting TRBD2. Germline trimming cut 4 bases from V and 1 base from J; bases unmatched to any gene: 18. The length of the CDR3 is 20 residues. CDR1 and CDR2 (germline): SGHDT, YYEEEE. The CDR3 loop reads CASSPPLLERGALAKNIQYF. CDR3 sequence (DNA): TGTGCCAGCAGCCCACCATTGTTGGAGCGGGGGGCCCTGGCCAAAAACATTCAGTACTTC.

There are many counts of this clonotype. This rearrangement joins TRBV18 to TRBJ1-4; 8 bases fit TRBD1. CDR3 length: 14 residues. Germline V CDR1 and CDR2: KGHSH, LQKENI. J was trimmed by 8 bases and V by 2 bases; bases with no gene match: 4. The CDR3 DNA is TGTGCCAGCTCACCAAAGAGGGACAGGGAAAAACTGTTTTTT. Protein product: CASSPKRDREKLFF.

This clonotype has at least ten counts. V is TRBV24-1 and J is TRBJ2-5; D not resolved. V was trimmed by 2 bases and J by 7 bases, leaving 19 bases between them. CDR1 is KGHDR, CDR2 SFDVKD, per germline. CDR3 length: 16 amino acids. CDR3 sequence reads: CATSDSSGRPTATQYF. The CDR3 coding sequence is TGTGCCACCAGTGATTCGTCAGGACGTCCGACTGCGACCCAGTACTTC.

This clonotype has a count of ten or more. This chain joins TRBV6-5 and TRBJ1-5, with 7 bases aligning to TRBD1. Germline V lookup: CDR1 MNHEY, CDR2 SVGAGI. The CDR3 is made up of 15 amino acids. V was clipped by 5 bases and J by 0 bases; unmatched bases: 4. CDR3 region: CASSTRGDSNQPQHF. As DNA, the CDR3 is TGTGCCAGCAGTACCAGGGGGGATAGCAATCAGCCCCAGCATTTT.

This clonotype was recorded at least ten times. This chain joins TRBV14 and TRBJ1-2; D unclear. Trimming cost V 10 bases and J 8 bases, with 8 bases left between them. The CDR3 runs 9 residues. Germline CDR1 and CDR2: SGHDN and FVKESK. CDR3 sequence reads: CATPSGYTF. Written as DNA, the CDR3 is TGTGCCACCCCTAGCGGCTACACCTTC. Full variable domain (outside the CDR3, taken from reference TRBV14 and TRBJ1-2): EAGVTQFPSHSVIEKGQTVTLRCDPISGHDNLYWYRRVMGKEIKFLLHFVKESKQDESGMPNNRFLAERTGGTYSTLKVQPAELEDSGVYFCATPSGYTFGSGTRLTVV.

This clonotype showed up many times. V is TRBV19 and J is TRBJ2-1; TRBD2 is a possible D gene (5 bases). The CDR3 extends over 17 amino acids. V shed 5 bases and J shed 6 bases, with 23 bases lying between them. Germline CDR1 reads LNHDA; CDR2 reads SQIVND (reference sequence). The CDR3 region is CASSLLWTRRRSNEQFF. DNA of the CDR3: TGTGCCAGTAGTCTCCTTTGGACCCGGAGGAGAAGCAATGAGCAGTTCTTC.

This clonotype came up many times. This chain joins TRBV20-1 and TRBJ2-1, with 7 bases that match TRBD1. The germline V gene encodes CDR1 DFQATT and CDR2 SNEGSKA (reference sequence). The CDR3 sequence is 11 residues long. The V and J ends lost 8 bases and 9 bases, in that order; junction bases with no gene match: 7. The CDR3 loop reads CSPNRGGEQFF. As DNA, the CDR3 is TGCAGTCCCAACAGGGGTGGTGAGCAGTTCTTC.

At least ten counts were recorded for this clonotype. This chain connects TRBV20-1 to TRBJ2-7; D not resolved. Germline V gene sequence: CDR1 DFQATT, CDR2 SNEGSKA (reference sequence). This CDR3 comprises 13 residues. The V end lost 2 bases, the J end lost 1 base, and 9 bases lay between the germline ends. The CDR3 sequence: CSARTPYSYEQYF. The DNA for the CDR3 is TGCAGTGCTAGAACGCCTTATTCCTACGAGCAGTACTTC.

This clonotype occurred many times. The chain has TRBV5-1 and TRBJ2-5; 9 positions agree with TRBD2. This CDR3 is 18 amino acids long. Germline-derived CDR1 and CDR2 are SGHRS and YFSETQ. V shed 0 bases, J shed 2 bases, and the junction held 11 bases outside the gene matches. CDR3 sequence reads: CASSLAGGRGGAQETQYF. In DNA form, the CDR3 reads TGCGCCAGCAGCTTGGCCGGGGGGCGCGGGGGGGCGCAAGAGACCCAGTACTTC.

This clonotype was counted ten times or more. This sequence joins TRBV7-6 and TRBJ1-2; tentatively, D is TRBD1 (5 bases). This CDR3 is 15 amino acids long. Trimming removed 0 bases from V and 2 bases from J, with 10 bases in between. The germline V gene has CDR1 SGHVS and CDR2 FNYEAQ. In DNA form, the CDR3 reads TGTGCCAGCAGCTTAGCGCCAGGGACCAACTATGGCTACACCTTC. Amino acids: CASSLAPGTNYGYTF.

This clonotype was seen many times. J is TRBJ1-5 and V is TRBV6-1; D remains unclear. Trimming shortened V by 2 bases and J by 0 bases, and 8 bases separated the two germline ends. The CDR3 extends over 15 amino acids. Per the germline V gene, CDR1 is MNHNS and CDR2 is SASEGT. CDR3 in DNA: TGTGCCAGCAGTGAATTAGGAATTAGCAATCAGCCCCAGCATTTT. It is translated as CASSELGISNQPQHF.